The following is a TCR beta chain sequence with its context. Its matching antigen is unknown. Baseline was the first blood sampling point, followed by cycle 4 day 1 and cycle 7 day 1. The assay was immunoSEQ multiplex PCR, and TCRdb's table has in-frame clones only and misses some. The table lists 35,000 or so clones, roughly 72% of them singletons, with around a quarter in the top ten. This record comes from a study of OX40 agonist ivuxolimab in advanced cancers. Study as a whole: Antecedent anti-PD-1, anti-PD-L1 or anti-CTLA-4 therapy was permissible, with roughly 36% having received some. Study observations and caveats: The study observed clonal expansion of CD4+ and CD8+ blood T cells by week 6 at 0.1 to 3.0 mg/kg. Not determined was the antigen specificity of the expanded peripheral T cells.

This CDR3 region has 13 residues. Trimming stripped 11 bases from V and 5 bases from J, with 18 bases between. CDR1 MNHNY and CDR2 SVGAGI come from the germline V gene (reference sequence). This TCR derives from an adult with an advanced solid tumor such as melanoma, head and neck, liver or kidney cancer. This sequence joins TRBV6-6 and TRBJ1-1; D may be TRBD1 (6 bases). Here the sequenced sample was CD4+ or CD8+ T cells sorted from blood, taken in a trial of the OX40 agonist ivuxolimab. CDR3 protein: CAGGHGGKTEAFF. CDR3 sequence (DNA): TGTGCCGGGGGACATGGGGGAAAGACTGAAGCTTTCTTT.